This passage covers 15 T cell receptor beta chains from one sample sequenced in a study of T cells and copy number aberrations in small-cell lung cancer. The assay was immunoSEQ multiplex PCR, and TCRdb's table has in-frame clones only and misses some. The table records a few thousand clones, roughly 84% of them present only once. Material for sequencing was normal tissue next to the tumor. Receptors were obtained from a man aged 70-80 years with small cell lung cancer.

The CDR3 DNA is TGTGCCAGCAGCCCTGGGGGCGGGAGGATGGAGGAGACCCAGTACTTC. Protein product: CASSPGGGRMEETQYF. The chain carries TRBV11-1 and TRBJ2-5; 8 nucleotides line up with TRBD2. J was trimmed by 5 bases and V by 5 bases; bases with no gene match: 13. The CDR3 has 16 amino acids. In germline, CDR1 is SGHAT, CDR2 FQDESV (reference sequence).

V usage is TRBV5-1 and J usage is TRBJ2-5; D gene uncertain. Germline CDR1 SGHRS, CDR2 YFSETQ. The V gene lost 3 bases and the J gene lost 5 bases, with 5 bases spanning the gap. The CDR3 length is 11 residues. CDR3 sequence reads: CASSSKETQYF. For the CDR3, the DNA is TGCGCCAGCAGCTCGAAGGAGACCCAGTACTTC.

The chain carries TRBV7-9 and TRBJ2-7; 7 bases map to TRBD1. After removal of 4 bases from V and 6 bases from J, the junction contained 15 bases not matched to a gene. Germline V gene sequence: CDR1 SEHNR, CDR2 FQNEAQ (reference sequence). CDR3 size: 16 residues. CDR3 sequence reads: CASSSPEPGQTLEQYF. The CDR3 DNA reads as TGTGCCAGCAGCTCCCCAGAACCGGGACAGACCCTCGAGCAGTACTTC.

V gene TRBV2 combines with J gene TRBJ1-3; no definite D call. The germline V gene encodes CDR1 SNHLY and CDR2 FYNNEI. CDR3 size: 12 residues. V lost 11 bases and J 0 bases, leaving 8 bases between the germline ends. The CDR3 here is CAASPSGNTIYF. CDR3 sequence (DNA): TGTGCCGCCTCCCCCTCTGGAAACACCATATATTTT.

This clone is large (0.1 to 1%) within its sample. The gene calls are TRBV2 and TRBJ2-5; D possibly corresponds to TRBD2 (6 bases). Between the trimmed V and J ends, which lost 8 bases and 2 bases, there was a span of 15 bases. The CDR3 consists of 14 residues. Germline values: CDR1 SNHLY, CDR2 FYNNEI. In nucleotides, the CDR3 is TGTGCCAGCGACCGTAGCGGATATCAAGAGACCCAGTACTTC. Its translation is CASDRSGYQETQYF. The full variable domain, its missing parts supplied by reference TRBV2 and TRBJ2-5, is EPEVTQTPSHQVTQMGQEVILRCVPISNHLYFYWYRQILGQKVEFLVSFYNNEISEKSEIFDDQFSVERPDGSNFTLKIRSTKLEDSAMYFCASDRSGYQETQYFGPGTRLLVL.

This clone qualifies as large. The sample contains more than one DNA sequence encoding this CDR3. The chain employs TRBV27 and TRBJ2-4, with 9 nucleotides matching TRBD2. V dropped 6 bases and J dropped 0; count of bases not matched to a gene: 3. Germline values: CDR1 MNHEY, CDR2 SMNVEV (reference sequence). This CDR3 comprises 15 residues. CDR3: CASRKAGGAKNIQYF. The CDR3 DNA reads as TGTGCCAGCAGAAAAGCGGGGGGAGCCAAAAACATTCAGTACTTC.

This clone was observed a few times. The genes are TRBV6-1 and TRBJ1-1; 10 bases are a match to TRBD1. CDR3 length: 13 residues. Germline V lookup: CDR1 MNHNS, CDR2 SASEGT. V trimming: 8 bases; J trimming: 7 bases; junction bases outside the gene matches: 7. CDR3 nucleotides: TGTGCCAGCCTAGGGACAGGGGCTCTTGAAGCTTTCTTT. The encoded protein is CASLGTGALEAFF.

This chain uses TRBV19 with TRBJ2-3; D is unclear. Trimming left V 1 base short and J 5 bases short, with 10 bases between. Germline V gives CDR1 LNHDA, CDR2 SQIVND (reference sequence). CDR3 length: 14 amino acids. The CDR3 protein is CASSIGFPRDTQYF. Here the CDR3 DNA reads TGTGCCAGTAGTATAGGTTTCCCGAGAGATACGCAGTATTTT.

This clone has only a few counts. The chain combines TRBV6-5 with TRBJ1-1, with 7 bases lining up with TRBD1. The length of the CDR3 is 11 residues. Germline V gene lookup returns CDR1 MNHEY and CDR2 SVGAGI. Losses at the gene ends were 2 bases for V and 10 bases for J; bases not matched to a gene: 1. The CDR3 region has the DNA TGTGCCAGCAGTTACGCAGGGGGAGCTTTCTTT. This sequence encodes CASSYAGGAFF.

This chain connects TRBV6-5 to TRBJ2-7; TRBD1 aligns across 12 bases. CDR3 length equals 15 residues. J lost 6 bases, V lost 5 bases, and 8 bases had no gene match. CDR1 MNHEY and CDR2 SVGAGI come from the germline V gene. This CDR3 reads CASSARGTGGLEQYF. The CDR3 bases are TGTGCCAGCAGTGCCCGCGGGACAGGGGGCCTCGAGCAGTACTTC.

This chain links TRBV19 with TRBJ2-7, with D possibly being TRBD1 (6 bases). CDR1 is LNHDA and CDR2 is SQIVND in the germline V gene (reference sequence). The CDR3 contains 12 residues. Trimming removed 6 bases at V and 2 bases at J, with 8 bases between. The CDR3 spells CASRDRPYEQYV. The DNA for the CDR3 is TGTGCCAGTAGGGACAGACCCTACGAGCAGTACGTC.

The CDR3 nucleotides are TGTGCCAGCAGCCAGACAGCTCCCACGGAAAAACTGTTTTTT. Translation: CASSQTAPTEKLFF. The gene calls are TRBV11-2 and TRBJ1-4; a possible D gene is TRBD1 (5 bases). This CDR3 is 14 amino acids long. Germline CDR1 SGHAT, CDR2 FQNNGV. V lost 5 bases and J 8 bases, leaving 15 bases between the germline ends.

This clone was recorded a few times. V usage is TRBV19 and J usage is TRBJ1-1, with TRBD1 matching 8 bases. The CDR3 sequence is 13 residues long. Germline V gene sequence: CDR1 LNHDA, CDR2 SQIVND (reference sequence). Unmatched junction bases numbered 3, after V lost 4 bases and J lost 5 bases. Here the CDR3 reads CASSTRDRTEAFF. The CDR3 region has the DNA TGTGCCAGTAGTACCCGGGACAGGACTGAAGCTTTCTTT.

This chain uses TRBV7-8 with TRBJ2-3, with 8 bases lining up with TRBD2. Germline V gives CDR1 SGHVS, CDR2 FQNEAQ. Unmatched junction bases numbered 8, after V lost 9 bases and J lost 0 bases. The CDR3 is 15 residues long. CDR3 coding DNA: TGTGCCAGTTTACGGGCGGGGGGTAGCACAGATACGCAGTATTTT. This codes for CASLRAGGSTDTQYF. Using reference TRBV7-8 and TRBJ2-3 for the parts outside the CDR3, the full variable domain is GAGVSQSPRYKVAKRGQDVALRCDPISGHVSLFWYQQALGQGPEFLTYFQNEAQLDKSGLPSDRFFAERPEGSVSTLKIQRTQQEDSAVYLCASLRAGGSTDTQYFGPGTRLTVL.

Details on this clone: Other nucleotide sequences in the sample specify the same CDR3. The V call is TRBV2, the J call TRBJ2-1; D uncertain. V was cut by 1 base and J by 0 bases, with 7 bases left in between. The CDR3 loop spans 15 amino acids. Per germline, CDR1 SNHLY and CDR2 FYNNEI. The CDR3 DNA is TGTGCCAGCAGTGAAGACGGCAGCTCCTACAATGAGCAGTTCTTC. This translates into CASSEDGSSYNEQFF.